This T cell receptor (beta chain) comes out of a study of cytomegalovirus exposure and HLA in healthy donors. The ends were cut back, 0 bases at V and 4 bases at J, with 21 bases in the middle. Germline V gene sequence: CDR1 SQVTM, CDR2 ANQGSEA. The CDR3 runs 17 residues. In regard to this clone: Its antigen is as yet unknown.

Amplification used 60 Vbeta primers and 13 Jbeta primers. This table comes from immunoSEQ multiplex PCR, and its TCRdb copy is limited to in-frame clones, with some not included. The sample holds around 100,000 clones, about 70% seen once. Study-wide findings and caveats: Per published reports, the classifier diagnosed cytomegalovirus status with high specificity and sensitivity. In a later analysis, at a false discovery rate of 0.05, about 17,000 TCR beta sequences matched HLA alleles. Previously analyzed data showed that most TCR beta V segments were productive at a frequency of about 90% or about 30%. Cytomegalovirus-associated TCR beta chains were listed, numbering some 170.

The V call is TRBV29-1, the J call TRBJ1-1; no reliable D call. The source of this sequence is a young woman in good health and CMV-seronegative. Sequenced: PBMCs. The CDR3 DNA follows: TGCAGCGTTGAAGATCGCCTCGGGGTAACAGACTTCACTGAAGCTTTCTTT. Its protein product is CSVEDRLGVTDFTEAFF.